This entry lists 10 T cell receptor beta chains sequenced from one sample in a study of OX40 agonist ivuxolimab in advanced cancers. Assay: immunoSEQ multiplex PCR; the TCRdb copy retains only in-frame clones and omits some. The sample lists roughly 49,000 clones; approximately 87% were seen once. The source material was CD4+ or CD8+ T cells sorted from blood, sampled in a trial of the OX40 agonist ivuxolimab. Receptors were obtained from an adult with an advanced solid tumor such as melanoma, head and neck, liver or kidney cancer.

The chain has TRBV2 and TRBJ2-5, with D unresolved. V was trimmed by 7 bases and J by 2 bases, leaving 8 bases between them. CDR3 length equals 12 residues. Germline assignment: CDR1 SNHLY and CDR2 FYNNEI. Here the CDR3 DNA reads TGTGCCAGCAATCCAACTCAAGAGACCCAGTACTTC. Protein: CASNPTQETQYF.

The J gene is TRBJ2-1, the V gene TRBV28, with 8 positions matching TRBD1. V trimming: 5 bases; J trimming: 4 bases; junction bases outside the gene matches: 13. The CDR3 has 17 amino acids. Per germline, CDR1 MDHEN and CDR2 SYDVKM. Written as DNA, the CDR3 is TGTGCCAGCAGTAACGTCCGGGACAGGTACTTTTACAATGAGCAGTTCTTC. Protein product: CASSNVRDRYFYNEQFF.

Comment on this clone: The same CDR3 is also encoded by other DNA sequences in this sample. V and J are TRBV9 and TRBJ2-5; TRBD1 is a possible D gene (6 bases). V was cut by 0 bases and J by 5 bases, with 11 bases left in between. CDR3 size: 14 residues. CDR1 SGDLS and CDR2 YYNGEE come from the germline V gene. In DNA, the CDR3 is TGTGCCAGCAGCGTAGAGGGGGTCGGGGAGACCCAGTACTTC. Its protein product is CASSVEGVGETQYF.

This chain connects TRBV5-1 to TRBJ2-5, with 9 bases identical to TRBD2. The CDR3 sequence is 16 residues long. CDR1 is SGHRS, CDR2 YFSETQ, per germline. V was pared by 2 bases and J by 1 base, with 6 bases of the junction left unmatched. CDR3 residues: CASSLRGGAVQETQYF. DNA of the CDR3: TGCGCCAGCAGCTTACGCGGGGGGGCGGTCCAAGAGACCCAGTACTTC.

The sample holds a few counts of this clone. J is TRBJ2-7 and V is TRBV4-1; D tentatively reads TRBD1 or TRBD2 (7 bases each). Between the trimmed V and J ends, which lost 0 bases and 7 bases, there was a span of 13 bases. Germline V lookup: CDR1 MGHRA, CDR2 YSYEKL. The CDR3 covers 14 residues. This chain's CDR3 is CASSQDQGGGEQYF. Here the CDR3 DNA reads TGCGCCAGCAGCCAAGATCAGGGGGGAGGGGAGCAGTACTTC.

The gene calls are TRBV5-1 and TRBJ1-2, with D possibly being TRBD1 (5 bases). The CDR3 spans 14 residues. The V gene lost 0 bases and the J gene lost 2 bases, with 8 bases spanning the gap. Per germline, CDR1 SGHRS and CDR2 YFSETQ. The CDR3 is CASSLDRTNYGYTF. Written as DNA, the CDR3 is TGCGCCAGCAGCTTGGACAGGACCAACTATGGCTACACCTTC.

The rearrangement links TRBV4-1 to TRBJ1-4; D is ambiguous. V was cut by 3 bases and J by 5 bases, with 19 bases left in between. The CDR3 length is 17 residues. Germline loops: CDR1 MGHRA, CDR2 YSYEKL. Written as DNA, the CDR3 is TGCGCCAGCAGCCAGGCCCCAGTTCCCTCTTCAAATGAAAAACTGTTTTTT. Its protein is CASSQAPVPSSNEKLFF.

V usage is TRBV5-5 and J usage is TRBJ2-7, with 7 bases identical to TRBD2. This CDR3 contains 14 residues. V dropped 4 bases and J dropped 0; count of bases not matched to a gene: 4. In germline, CDR1 is SGHKS, CDR2 YYEKEE (reference sequence). DNA of the CDR3: TGTGCCAGCAGCCTCCGGGACTACTCCTACGAGCAGTACTTC. This translates into CASSLRDYSYEQYF.

This clone turned up a few times. The chain combines TRBV7-9 with TRBJ1-4, with D unclear. With 1 base removed from V and 4 bases from J, the gap between germline ends came to 4 bases. The CDR3 totals 13 residues. Germline assignment: CDR1 SEHNR and CDR2 FQNEAQ (reference sequence). The CDR3 loop is CASSLGINEKLFF. CDR3 in DNA: TGTGCCAGCAGCTTAGGAATTAATGAAAAACTGTTTTTT.

The V call is TRBV19, the J call TRBJ2-1; 8 bases map to TRBD2. The CDR3 totals 15 residues. V shed 3 bases and J 4 bases; nucleotides not matched to a gene: 5. Germline CDR1 reads LNHDA; CDR2 reads SQIVND (reference sequence). The CDR3 DNA sequence: TGTGCCAGTAGTATGGGTAGCGGGGATTACAATGAGCAGTTCTTC. It is translated as CASSMGSGDYNEQFF.